This T cell receptor beta chain was profiled in a study of cytomegalovirus exposure and HLA in healthy donors. Across the whole study: In an early release, HLA-typed donors contributed about 80 million unique TCR sequences. Broader study findings: Near-uniform donor sequencing depth was presumed by presence/absence analyses.

A remark on this clone: No antigen is known for it.

The PCR had 60 Vbeta and 13 Jbeta primers. Sequencing used immunoSEQ multiplex PCR; TCRdb keeps in-frame clones, though not all of them. The sample has 90,000 to 120,000 clones, 74% seen once. The CDR3 is made up of 17 amino acids. The germline CDR1 and CDR2 sequences are LGHNT and FRNRAP. Trimming at V came to 5 bases and at J to 5 bases, leaving 11 bases not matched to a gene. V and J are TRBV12-5 and TRBJ2-1, with 11 bases matching TRBD1. The sequencing sample was made of PBMCs. The sequence derives from a man aged 50-59 years in good health and CMV-seropositive. Written as DNA, the CDR3 is TGTGCTAGTGGTCCAAACCCCGGACAGGGGGCAGACAATGAGCAGTTCTTC. Encoded protein: CASGPNPGQGADNEQFF.